The next 8 T cell receptor beta chains were all read from a single sample in a study of T cell responses to AZD1222 COVID-19 vaccine. TCRdb's table, derived via immunoSEQ multiplex PCR, lists solely in-frame clones and lacks some. This table has 130,000 or so clones, more than 85% appearing once. The sample in question was peripheral blood, obtained 28 days after the second AZD1222 dose. These receptor sequences come from an adult who received the AZD1222 COVID-19 vaccine.

The rearrangement links TRBV9 to TRBJ2-6; D is uncertain. CDR3 size: 16 residues. Trimming removed 4 bases at V and 1 base at J, with 12 bases between. CDR1 and CDR2 (germline): SGDLS, YYNGEE. DNA for the CDR3: TGTGCCAGCAGCCCCAAGCGACGGTCTGGGGCCAACGTCCTGACTTTC. Translation: CASSPKRRSGANVLTF.

The rearrangement uses TRBV3-1 (or the pseudogene TRBV3-2) and TRBJ1-4, with 9 bases matching TRBD1. CDR3 length equals 14 residues. CDR1 LGHDT and CDR2 YNNKEL come from the germline V gene (reference sequence). J was trimmed by 8 bases and V by 4 bases; bases with no gene match: 5. CDR3 sequence reads: CASSPRDRDEKLFF. The CDR3 DNA reads as TGTGCCAGCAGCCCCCGGGACAGGGACGAAAAACTGTTTTTT.

The V call is TRBV3-1 (or the pseudogene TRBV3-2), the J call TRBJ2-3, with TRBD2 matching 8 bases. The CDR3 loop spans 18 amino acids. The trim removed 4 bases at V and 0 bases at J, leaving 12 bases unmatched. Germline V gives CDR1 LGHDT, CDR2 YNNKEL (reference sequence). CDR3 bases: TGTGCCAGCAGCCCCCGGGGGGCGGGGGGCGGGAGCACAGATACGCAGTATTTT. This translates into CASSPRGAGGGSTDTQYF.

This clone has just a few counts. The chain uses TRBV3-1 (or the pseudogene TRBV3-2) and TRBJ1-6; D not certain. Germline V gene data show CDR1 as LGHDT and CDR2 as YNNKEL (reference sequence). V was clipped by 3 bases and J by 0 bases, with 15 bases between them. There are 18 residues in the CDR3. This CDR3 is CASSQVPVQSSYNSPLHF. As DNA, the CDR3 is TGTGCCAGCAGCCAGGTTCCCGTGCAAAGCTCCTATAATTCACCCCTCCACTTT.

The rearrangement links TRBV10-3 to TRBJ1-2, with D perhaps TRBD1 (5 bases). From germline, CDR1 is ENHRY and CDR2 SYGVKD. This CDR3 has 14 amino acids. The V end was cut by 3 bases, the J end by 4 bases, with 12 bases between. The CDR3 protein is CAISDTGGLYGYTF. The CDR3, as DNA: TGTGCCATCAGTGACACGGGGGGTCTCTATGGCTACACCTTC.

This sequence joins TRBV9 and TRBJ1-3; D ambiguous. Trimming left V 6 bases short and J 0 bases short, with 7 bases between. Germline loops: CDR1 SGDLS, CDR2 YYNGEE. The CDR3 sequence is 13 residues long. CDR3 residues: CASKRDSGNTIYF. The CDR3 nucleotides are TGTGCCAGCAAAAGAGACTCTGGAAACACCATATATTTT.

This chain links TRBV6-5 with TRBJ2-1, with a tentative D call TRBD2 (5 bases). V gave up 2 bases and J gave up 0 bases, with 11 bases separating them. Germline assignment: CDR1 MNHEY and CDR2 SVGAGI. This CDR3 contains 16 residues. CDR3 nucleotides: TGTGCCAGCAGTTACCAGCTAGCTAGCTCCTACAATGAGCAGTTCTTC. This gives the protein CASSYQLASSYNEQFF.

This clone has just one count. V gene TRBV3-1 (or the pseudogene TRBV3-2) combines with J gene TRBJ1-2, with D maybe TRBD1 (5 bases). Germline V gene sequence: CDR1 LGHDT, CDR2 YNNKEL (reference sequence). The CDR3 is made up of 11 amino acids. Trimming left V 3 bases short and J 8 bases short, with 7 bases between. The CDR3 DNA reads as TGTGCCAGCAGCCAGGGACGGGGCTACACCTTC. Its protein product is CASSQGRGYTF.